This TCR beta chain is from a study of blood T cell repertoires in COVID-19. Study-level background: Some COVID-19 samples were acute and others convalescent; all came from the United States, Italy and Spain.

Original data processing: Estimation of nucleated cell counts relied on the amplification of reference gene primers. Produced via immunoSEQ multiplex PCR; TCRdb's table is partial and in-frame only. V and J calls and clone size are those listed in that table; D and trimming were worked out from the DNA. The repertoire holds 200,000 to 250,000 clones, roughly 80% seen once, with 8% to 9% in the top ten. Seattle enrolled patients during active infection and tracked them longitudinally. Germline V lookup: CDR1 LGHDT, CDR2 YNNKEL (reference sequence). V dropped 0 bases and J dropped 2 bases, with 8 bases sitting between them. The CDR3 spans 15 residues.

The chain employs TRBV3-1 (or the pseudogene TRBV3-2) and TRBJ1-5; D is possibly TRBD1 (6 bases). The TCR sequence derives from a woman of 80 years or more with COVID-19, enrolled during active disease. Source material: peripheral blood. CDR3 sequence reads: CASSQEQGGNQPQHF. The DNA of the CDR3 is TGTGCCAGCAGCCAAGAACAGGGTGGCAATCAGCCCCAGCATTTT.